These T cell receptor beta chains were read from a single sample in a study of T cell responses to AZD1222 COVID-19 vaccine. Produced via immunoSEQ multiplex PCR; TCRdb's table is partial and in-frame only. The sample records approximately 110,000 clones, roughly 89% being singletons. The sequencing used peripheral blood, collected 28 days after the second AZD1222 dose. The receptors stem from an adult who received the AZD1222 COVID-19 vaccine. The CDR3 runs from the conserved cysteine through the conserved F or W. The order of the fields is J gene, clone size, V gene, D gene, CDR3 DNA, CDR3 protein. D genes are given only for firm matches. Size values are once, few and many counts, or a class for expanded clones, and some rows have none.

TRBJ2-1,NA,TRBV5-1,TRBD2,TGCGCCAGCAGCTTGGCAATGGCTAGCGGGAGCCATGAGCAGTTCTTC,CASSLAMASGSHEQFF
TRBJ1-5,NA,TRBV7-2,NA,TGTGCCAGCAGCTTAGCGTGGGGGGCCAATCAGCCCCAGCATTTT,CASSLAWGANQPQHF
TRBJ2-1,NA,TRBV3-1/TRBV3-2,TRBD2,TGTGCCAGCAGCCGCGCCCTCGGACTAGCGGGGAATGAGCAGTTCTTC,CASSRALGLAGNEQFF
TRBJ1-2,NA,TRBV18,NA,TGTGCCAGCTCACAAGCATATAACTATGGCTACACCTTC,CASSQAYNYGYTF
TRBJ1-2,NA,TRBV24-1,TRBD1,TGTGCCACCAGTGATTTTGGGACAGGGAGCTATGGCTACACCTTC,CATSDFGTGSYGYTF
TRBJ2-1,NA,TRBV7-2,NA,TGTGCCAGCAGCTTAGTTCGCCCCTTTTATGAGCAGTTCTTC,CASSLVRPFYEQFF
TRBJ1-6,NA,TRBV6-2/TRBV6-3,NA,TGTGCCAGCAGTTACGGGGCCGAGGGGTCACCCCTCCACTTT,CASSYGAEGSPLHF
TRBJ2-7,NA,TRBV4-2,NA,TGTGCCAGCAGCCCACTCAGACCTCTACAAGAGCAGTACTTC,CASSPLRPLQEQYF
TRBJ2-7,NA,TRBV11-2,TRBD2,TGTGCCAGCAGTCGGGGACTAGCGGGAGGTTCCTTCTCCTACGAGCAGTACTTC,CASSRGLAGGSFSYEQYF
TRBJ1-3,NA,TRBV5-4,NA,TGTGCCAGCAGCTTGAGAGATCGCTCTGGAAACACCATATATTTT,CASSLRDRSGNTIYF
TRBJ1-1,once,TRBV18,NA,TGTGCCAGCTCACCAGGGAAGAACACTGAAGCTTTCTTT,CASSPGKNTEAFF
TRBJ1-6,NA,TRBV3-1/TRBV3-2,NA,TGTGCCAGCAGCCCGTTCCACAAACAAGGGGGGAATTCACCCCTCCACTTT,CASSPFHKQGGNSPLHF
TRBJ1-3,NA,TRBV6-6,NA,TGTGCCACCTTTAACTCGGGAAACACCATATATTTT,CATFNSGNTIYF
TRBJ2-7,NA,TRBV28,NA,TGTGCCAGCAGTACACCGGCGAGGAGCTACGAGCAGTACTTC,CASSTPARSYEQYF
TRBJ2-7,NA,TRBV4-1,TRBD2,TGCGCCAGCAGCCAAGGAAGACTAGCGGTCTCCTACGAGCAGTACTTC,CASSQGRLAVSYEQYF
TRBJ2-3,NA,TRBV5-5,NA,TGTGCCAGCAGCCGCTGGGGACCCACAGATACGCAGTATTTT,CASSRWGPTDTQYF
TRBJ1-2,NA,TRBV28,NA,TGTGCCAGCAGCCGAGAATATGGCTACACCTTC,CASSREYGYTF
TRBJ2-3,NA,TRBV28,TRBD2,TGTGCCAGCAGCCGTGGGACTAGCGGCAGCACAGATACGCAGTATTTT,CASSRGTSGSTDTQYF
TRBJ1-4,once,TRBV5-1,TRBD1,TGCGCCAGCAGTGAAACAGGGGCAACTAATGAAAAACTGTTTTTT,CASSETGATNEKLFF
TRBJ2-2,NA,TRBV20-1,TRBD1,TGCAGTGCTAGTGCCGGAGGGTGGACAGGGCCGAACACCGGGGAGCTGTTTTTT,CSASAGGWTGPNTGELFF
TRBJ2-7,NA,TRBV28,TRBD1,TGTGCCAGCAGTTTCCCGACAGGGAACGAGCAGTACTTC,CASSFPTGNEQYF
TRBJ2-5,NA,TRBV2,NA,TGTGCCAGCAGATGGACACTACAAGAGACCCAGTACTTC,CASRWTLQETQYF
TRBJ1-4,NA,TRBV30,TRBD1,TGTGCCTGGGGTGGGACAGCCTCTCTTAATGAAAAACTGTTTTTT,CAWGGTASLNEKLFF
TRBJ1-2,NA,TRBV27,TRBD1,TGTGCCAGCAGGTTGGGACAGACCAACTATGGCTACACCTTC,CASRLGQTNYGYTF
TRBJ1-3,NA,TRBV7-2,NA,TGTGCCAGCAGCTTAGCTTGGCTCACCAGCTCTGGAAACACCATATATTTT,CASSLAWLTSSGNTIYF
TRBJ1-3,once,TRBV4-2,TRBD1,TGTGCCAGCAGCCACGATCCACAGGGGTCCGGAAACACCATATATTTT,CASSHDPQGSGNTIYF
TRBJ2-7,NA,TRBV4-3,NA,TGCGCCAGCAGCCAAGATCTTGGTAGACGTCGCGAGCAGTACTTC,CASSQDLGRRREQYF
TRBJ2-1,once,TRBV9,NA,TGTGCCAGCACCCGATCGGGATACAATGAGCAGTTCTTC,CASTRSGYNEQFF
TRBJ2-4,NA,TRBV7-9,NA,TGTGCCAGCAGCTCGGAGGGCTTCAAAAACATTCAGTACTTC,CASSSEGFKNIQYF
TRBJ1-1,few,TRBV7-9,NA,TGTGCCAGCAGCATGAGCAGGGATACTGAAGCTTTCTTT,CASSMSRDTEAFF
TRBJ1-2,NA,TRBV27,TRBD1,TGTGCCAGCAGTATGACAGGGGGATGGGGCTACACCTTC,CASSMTGGWGYTF
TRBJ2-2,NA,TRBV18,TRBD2,TGTGCCACCAACCGAGGGAAATTCTCGGCGGGAGCAACCGGGGAGCTGTTTTTT,CATNRGKFSAGATGELFF
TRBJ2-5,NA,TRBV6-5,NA,TGTGCCAGCAGTTACTCGGGACGCCAAGAGACCCAGTACTTC,CASSYSGRQETQYF
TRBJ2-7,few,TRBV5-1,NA,TGCGCCAGCAGCTTGGAAGGCTTTCCGTCCTACGAGCAGTACTTC,CASSLEGFPSYEQYF
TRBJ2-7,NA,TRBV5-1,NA,TGCGCCAGCAGCTACGGACTAACTCAGGGCTACGAGCAGTACTTC,CASSYGLTQGYEQYF
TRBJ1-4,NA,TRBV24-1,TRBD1,TGTGCCACCAGTGTCGGGACAGGGGGGCGGGTTGAAAAACTGTTTTTT,CATSVGTGGRVEKLFF
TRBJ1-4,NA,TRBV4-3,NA,TGCGCCAGCAGCCAAGATATGGGTGAAAAACTGTTTTTT,CASSQDMGEKLFF
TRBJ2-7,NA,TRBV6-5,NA,TGTGCCAGCAGCAAGACAGCCTCCTACGAGCAGTACTTC,CASSKTASYEQYF
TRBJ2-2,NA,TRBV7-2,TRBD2,TGTGCCAGCAGAGCGACTAGCGGGACGGCCGGGGAGCTGTTTTTT,CASRATSGTAGELFF
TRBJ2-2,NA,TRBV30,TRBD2,TGTGCTCTTTCCGTCACTAGCGCCGGGGAGCTGTTTTTT,CALSVTSAGELFF
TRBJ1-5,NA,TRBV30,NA,TGTGCCTGGAGTCTCCGGACGGCGCAGCCCCAGCATTTT,CAWSLRTAQPQHF
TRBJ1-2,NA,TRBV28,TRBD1,TGTGCCAGCAGCCCCGGACAGGGTCTACGTGGCTACACCTTC,CASSPGQGLRGYTF
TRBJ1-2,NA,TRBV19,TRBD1,TGTGCCAGTAGTAAGAGCCGGGACAGGGCTTCAGGATCTGGCTACACCTTC,CASSKSRDRASGSGYTF
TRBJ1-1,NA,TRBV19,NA,TGTGCCAGTAGTGGGAGGGGGACCGAAGCTTTCTTT,CASSGRGTEAFF
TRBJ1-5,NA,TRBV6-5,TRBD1,TGTGCCACCCGCTCGGGACAGGGGGCCTTTCAGCCCCAGCATTTT,CATRSGQGAFQPQHF
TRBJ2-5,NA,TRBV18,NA,TGTGCCAGCTCGCCTCAAGAGACCCAGTACTTC,CASSPQETQYF
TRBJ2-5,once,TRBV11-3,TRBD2,TGTGCCAGCAGCCAGACTAGCGGGCCCTCAGGGGAGACCCAGTACTTC,CASSQTSGPSGETQYF
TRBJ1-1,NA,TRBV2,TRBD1,TGTGCCAGCAGTGGAGAGACAGGGGGCTTGGCTGAAGCTTTCTTT,CASSGETGGLAEAFF
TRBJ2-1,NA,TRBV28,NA,TGTGCCAGCAGTTCTCTAACCACAGGGAGAGCTTACAATGAGCAGTTCTTC,CASSSLTTGRAYNEQFF
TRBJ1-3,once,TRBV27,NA,TGTGCCAGCAGTTTTAGAGGGGGAAACACCATATATTTT,CASSFRGGNTIYF
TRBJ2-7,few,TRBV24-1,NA,TGTGCCACCAGTGACACACCCCCAAGGCACGAGCAGTACTTC,CATSDTPPRHEQYF
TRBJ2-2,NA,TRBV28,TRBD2,TGTGCCAGCAGTCCACCACGATCTAGCGGGAGGCACACCGGGGAGCTGTTTTTT,CASSPPRSSGRHTGELFF
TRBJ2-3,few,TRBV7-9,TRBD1,TGTGCCAGCAGCGAGGGACAGGGGTTGACAGATACGCAGTATTTT,CASSEGQGLTDTQYF
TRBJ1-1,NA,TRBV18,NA,TGTGCCAGCTCACCTGCAGGGAAGGGGATTCACACTGAAGCTTTCTTT,CASSPAGKGIHTEAFF
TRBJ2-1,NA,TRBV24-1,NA,TGTGCCACCAGTGACCCCGGACGAAACAATGAGCAGTTCTTC,CATSDPGRNNEQFF